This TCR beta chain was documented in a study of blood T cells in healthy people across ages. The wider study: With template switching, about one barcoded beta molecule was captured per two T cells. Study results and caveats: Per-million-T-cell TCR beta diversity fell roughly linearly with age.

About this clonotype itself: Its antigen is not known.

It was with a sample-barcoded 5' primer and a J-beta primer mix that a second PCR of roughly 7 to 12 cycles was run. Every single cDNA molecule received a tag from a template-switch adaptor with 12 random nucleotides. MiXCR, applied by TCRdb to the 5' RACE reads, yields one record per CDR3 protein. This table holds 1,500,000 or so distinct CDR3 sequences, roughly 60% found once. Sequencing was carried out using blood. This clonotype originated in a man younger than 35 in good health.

This CDR3 is CASEDSSYNEQFF. CDR3 coding DNA: TGTGCCAGTGAAGACAGCTCCTACAATGAGCAGTTCTTC. The chain is built from TRBV7-9 and TRBJ2-1, with D maybe TRBD1 (5 bases). CDR3 size: 13 residues. Germline V gene sequence: CDR1 SEHNR, CDR2 FQNEAQ (reference sequence). Between the trimmed V and J ends, which lost 9 bases and 0 bases, there was a span of 9 bases.